The 29 T cell receptor beta chains below come from one sample, sequenced in a study of vaccination and CD4 T cells after COVID-19. An Oncomine TCR Beta short-read assay was used to sequence the DNA from cultured CD4+ T cells. TCRdb re-analysed the PCR reads in MiXCR, keeping a single row per CDR3 protein. The sample has just over 7,000 distinct CDR3 sequences; over 40% are singletons. Treatment denoted: 10-day PBMC culture with coronavirus spike peptide pools or control peptides (ViraFEST assay). Samples of CD4+ T cells were obtained from the unexposed donor before the COVID-19 pandemic (2011-2018). Antigens of these TCRs are unknown. Sequenced sample: CD4+ T cells from blood, cultured in vitro. These receptors were obtained from a human donor in good health.

For the CDR3, the DNA is TGTGCCAGGGGTCGAGTACCCTTCGGGAACATTCAGTACTTC. Encoded protein: CARGRVPFGNIQYF. The chain couples TRBV19 to TRBJ2-4; the D is unclear. This CDR3 spans 14 amino acids. V lost 9 bases and J lost 7, with 19 bases in between. Germline assignment: CDR1 LNHDA and CDR2 SQIVND (reference sequence).

This clonotype was seen a few times. The rearrangement joins TRBV2 to TRBJ2-1, with 8 bases lining up with TRBD2. Trimming cost V 5 bases and J 0 bases; bases outside gene matches: 3. This CDR3 has 15 residues. Germline CDR1 SNHLY, CDR2 FYNNEI. CDR3 in DNA: TGTGCCAGCAGTCCCGGGAGGGGCTCCTACAATGAGCAGTTCTTC. Translation: CASSPGRGSYNEQFF.

The chain is built from TRBV6-2 or TRBV6-3 and TRBJ1-2; D is ambiguous. The CDR3 has 13 amino acids. Trimming pared 7 bases from V and 2 bases from J, leaving 11 bases between. Germline lookup yields CDR1 MNHEY and CDR2 SVGEGT. The CDR3 DNA reads as TGTGCCAGCACCGCAGCCGCCAACTATGGCTACACCTTC. The encoded protein is CASTAAANYGYTF.

The chain has TRBV7-9 and TRBJ1-2, with a tentative D call TRBD1 (6 bases). Deletions cut 1 base from V and 2 bases from J, with 11 bases between. CDR1 is SEHNR and CDR2 is FQNEAQ in the germline V gene (reference sequence). This CDR3 comprises 15 residues. This CDR3 is CASSLGGAENYGYTF. Written as DNA, the CDR3 is TGTGCCAGCAGCTTAGGGGGGGCCGAGAACTATGGCTACACCTTC.

V is TRBV6-1 and J is TRBJ1-1; the match to TRBD1 covers 8 bases. The CDR3 runs 13 residues. CDR1 and CDR2 from the germline V gene are MNHNS and SASEGT. J gave up 10 bases and V 7 bases, and 11 bases lay outside the gene matches. This CDR3 reads CASIPTGVGGAFF. The CDR3 nucleotides are TGTGCCAGCATCCCGACAGGGGTTGGCGGAGCTTTCTTT.

The chain is built from TRBV6-5 and TRBJ2-1; D is possibly TRBD1 or TRBD2 (5 bases each). Germline V gene sequence: CDR1 MNHEY, CDR2 SVGAGI. Trimming removed 2 bases at V and 0 bases at J, with 14 bases between. This CDR3 is built from 17 residues. The chain's CDR3 is CASSYEGPMSSYNEQFF. CDR3 DNA: TGTGCCAGCAGTTACGAGGGACCGATGAGCTCCTACAATGAGCAGTTCTTC.

The J gene is TRBJ1-2, the V gene TRBV6-1, with no clear D. This CDR3 is 13 amino acids long. CDR1 and CDR2 (germline): MNHNS, SASEGT. V lost 7 bases, J lost 0 bases, and 9 bases lay in between. The CDR3 DNA reads TGTGCCAGCATTGGGGTGACTAACTATGGCTACACCTTC. Translated: CASIGVTNYGYTF.

J is TRBJ2-5 and V is TRBV14, with TRBD1 as a possible D gene (6 bases). CDR1 SGHDN and CDR2 FVKESK come from the germline V gene. The CDR3 covers 14 residues. V was pared by 3 bases and J by 3 bases, with 11 bases between. The CDR3: CASSQWTAKETQYF. The CDR3 nucleotides are TGTGCCAGCAGCCAGTGGACAGCTAAAGAGACCCAGTACTTC.

The chain has TRBV20-1 and TRBJ2-1, with D perhaps matching TRBD1 (6 bases). The V and J ends lost 3 bases and 8 bases respectively, with 17 bases between them. This CDR3 region has 14 residues. Germline lookup yields CDR1 DFQATT and CDR2 SNEGSKA (reference sequence). In DNA, the CDR3 is TGCAGTGCTAGGGACAGCTCCCAGGGAGATGAGCAGTTCTTC. This gives the protein CSARDSSQGDEQFF.

J is TRBJ1-1 and V is TRBV2, with D unclear. The germline V gene has CDR1 SNHLY and CDR2 FYNNEI. V lost 7 bases and J 4 bases, leaving 10 bases between the germline ends. The CDR3 sequence is 12 residues long. CDR3 in DNA: TGTGCCAGCAAGACGCACGGCACTGAAGCTTTCTTT. Its translation is CASKTHGTEAFF.

This clonotype turned up a few times. J is TRBJ1-6 and V is TRBV19; 7 bases map to TRBD1. V lost 7 bases, J lost 6 bases, and 9 bases stayed unmatched. CDR1 and CDR2 (germline): LNHDA, SQIVND (reference sequence). The CDR3 spans 15 residues. The DNA for the CDR3 is TGTGCCAGTATAAGGTCCGGGACAGCTAATTCACCCCTCCACTTT. Its protein product is CASIRSGTANSPLHF.

The V and J genes are TRBV19 and TRBJ1-2, with unresolved D. V lost 0 bases and J 5 bases, leaving 10 bases between the germline ends. The CDR3 has 14 amino acids. Germline values: CDR1 LNHDA, CDR2 SQIVND (reference sequence). The CDR3 here is CASSIEGPLYGYTF. DNA for the CDR3: TGTGCCAGTAGTATAGAGGGTCCGCTATATGGCTACACCTTC.

This clonotype was detected a few times. The chain employs TRBV27 and TRBJ1-2, with D maybe TRBD1 (5 bases). This CDR3 is 15 amino acids long. Germline CDR1 is MNHEY and CDR2 is SMNVEV (reference sequence). Trimming pared 2 bases from V and 4 bases from J, leaving 14 bases between. As DNA, the CDR3 is TGTGCCAGCAGTTTAAATCCGACGGGGCCCTATGGCTACACCTTC. Translated: CASSLNPTGPYGYTF.

This rearrangement joins TRBV20-1 to TRBJ2-7; the match to TRBD1 covers 10 bases. V shed 2 bases, J shed 6 bases, and the junction held 4 bases outside the gene matches. The CDR3 extends over 13 amino acids. In germline, CDR1 is DFQATT, CDR2 SNEGSKA (reference sequence). CDR3 loop: CSARRDRGREQYF. CDR3 bases: TGCAGTGCTAGACGTGACAGGGGGCGCGAGCAGTACTTC.

This clonotype was observed a single time. The V gene is TRBV7-9, the J gene TRBJ1-1, with D possibly being TRBD1 (5 bases). Germline V gene sequence: CDR1 SEHNR, CDR2 FQNEAQ (reference sequence). V lost 4 bases and J 0 bases, leaving 9 bases between the germline ends. The CDR3 covers 14 residues. The CDR3 spells CASSSGDLNTEAFF. CDR3 nucleotides: TGTGCCAGCAGCTCTGGGGACTTGAACACTGAAGCTTTCTTT.

This clonotype was seen a handful of times. J is TRBJ2-1 and V is TRBV6-5, with unresolved D. V shed 5 bases and J shed 4 bases, with 18 bases lying between them. Germline V gene sequence: CDR1 MNHEY, CDR2 SVGAGI. The CDR3 is 16 residues long. The CDR3 DNA reads TGTGCCAGCAGTACCCGAGTAGGTGGAACTTACAATGAGCAGTTCTTC. This translates into CASSTRVGGTYNEQFF.

Regarding this clonotype: Relative to the germline gene, one junction end is altered; a read error may explain this. The chain couples TRBV6-1 to TRBJ1-5, with D possibly being TRBD1 (5 bases). The CDR3 spans 16 residues. Germline V gene data show CDR1 as MNHNS and CDR2 as SASEGT. The CDR3 protein is CASSDRAGYSNRPQHF. CDR3 bases: TGTGCCAGCAGTGACAGGGCGGGATATAGCAATCGGCCCCAGCATTTT.

The V and J genes are TRBV20-1 and TRBJ2-1, with 8 bases that match TRBD2. The CDR3 contains 17 residues. Germline values: CDR1 DFQATT, CDR2 SNEGSKA (reference sequence). V was clipped by 0 bases and J by 6 bases; unmatched bases: 13. The CDR3: CSARDPSGLLAPNEQFF. The DNA of the CDR3 is TGCAGTGCTAGAGACCCTAGCGGGTTATTGGCTCCCAATGAGCAGTTCTTC.

CDR3 DNA: TGTGCCAGCAGCCTAGACAGACTTAACACTGAAGCTTTCTTT. Translated: CASSLDRLNTEAFF. The chain carries TRBV27 and TRBJ1-1; TRBD1 is a possible D gene (5 bases). V lost 6 bases to trimming and J lost 2 bases, with 13 bases between them. Germline CDR1 is MNHEY and CDR2 is SMNVEV (reference sequence). The CDR3 runs 14 residues.

Only a few counts were recorded for this clonotype. J is TRBJ2-2 and V is TRBV6-5, with D hard to call. CDR1 MNHEY and CDR2 SVGAGI come from the germline V gene. V lost 0 bases and J lost 5, with 4 bases in between. The CDR3 is made up of 13 amino acids. CDR3 DNA sequence: TGTGCCAGCAGTTACTCAAGGACCGGGGAGCTGTTTTTT. As protein: CASSYSRTGELFF.

The J gene is TRBJ2-1, the V gene TRBV6-1; possibly TRBD1 for D (6 bases). This CDR3 spans 15 amino acids. V shed 8 bases and J shed 5 bases, with 19 bases lying between them. Germline V gives CDR1 MNHNS, CDR2 SASEGT. The DNA of the CDR3 is TGTGCCAGCGATACCAGGGGTATCGGCCACAATGAGCAGTTCTTC. Its protein is CASDTRGIGHNEQFF.

There are a few counts of this clonotype. The chain couples TRBV7-9 to TRBJ2-7, with 11 nucleotides matching TRBD2. The CDR3 loop spans 16 amino acids. Germline V gene lookup returns CDR1 SEHNR and CDR2 FQNEAQ (reference sequence). With V trimmed by 3 bases and J by 5 bases, 9 bases remained unmatched. CDR3 loop: CASSFLGSGGANEQYF. CDR3 sequence (DNA): TGTGCCAGCAGCTTCCTTGGTAGCGGGGGGGCGAACGAGCAGTACTTC.

This chain joins TRBV19 and TRBJ2-1; D remains ambiguous. CDR1 is LNHDA and CDR2 is SQIVND in the germline V gene (reference sequence). The germline V and J ends were trimmed by 2 bases and 8 bases, with 13 bases remaining between them. The CDR3 has 14 residues. DNA for the CDR3: TGTGCCAGTAGTATATCGGTACCGTCAGATGAGCAGTTCTTC. This sequence encodes CASSISVPSDEQFF.

The V gene is TRBV19, the J gene TRBJ1-5; the D is unclear. Germline lookup yields CDR1 LNHDA and CDR2 SQIVND (reference sequence). This CDR3 spans 14 amino acids. V was pared by 4 bases and J by 6 bases, with 13 bases between. Here the CDR3 reads CASSNPGQIQPQHF. The CDR3 DNA reads TGTGCCAGTAGTAACCCCGGCCAGATTCAGCCCCAGCATTTT.

This clonotype showed up just a few times. This rearrangement joins TRBV20-1 to TRBJ2-1, with 12 nucleotides matching TRBD2. The CDR3 runs 14 residues. J lost 9 bases, V lost 6 bases, and 9 bases had no gene match. Germline assignment: CDR1 DFQATT and CDR2 SNEGSKA (reference sequence). This chain's CDR3 is CSAPLAGGRTEQFF. For the CDR3, the DNA is TGCAGTGCCCCTCTAGCGGGAGGGCGTACTGAGCAGTTCTTC.

The V gene is TRBV15, the J gene TRBJ1-3; D perhaps matches TRBD1 (5 bases). The CDR3 runs to 16 residues. Germline loops: CDR1 LNHNV, CDR2 YYDKDF (reference sequence). V was clipped by 3 bases and J by 0 bases, with 12 bases between them. Here the CDR3 reads CATSSWGGTSGNTIYF. In DNA form, the CDR3 reads TGTGCCACCAGCAGCTGGGGCGGGACCTCTGGAAACACCATATATTTT.

This clonotype was seen a few times. The V gene is TRBV27, the J gene TRBJ2-5; 11 positions agree with TRBD1. J was trimmed by 5 bases and V by 3 bases; bases with no gene match: 11. CDR1 is MNHEY and CDR2 is SMNVEV in the germline V gene (reference sequence). CDR3 size: 17 residues. Written as DNA, the CDR3 is TGTGCCAGCAGTTTCACCCCGGACAGGGGGCGAGGGGAGACCCAGTACTTC. This codes for CASSFTPDRGRGETQYF.

The chain combines TRBV20-1 with TRBJ2-7; D gene uncertain. Germline assignment: CDR1 DFQATT and CDR2 SNEGSKA (reference sequence). The CDR3 runs 12 residues. V was clipped by 6 bases and J by 3 bases, with 12 bases between them. In DNA, the CDR3 is TGCAGTGCGGCTAGGCGAGGCTACGAGCAGTACTTC. It codes for CSAARRGYEQYF.

The CDR3 sequence: CASSTYLRRGLYGYTF. CDR3 DNA sequence: TGTGCCAGTAGTACATACCTTCGCAGGGGGTTATATGGCTACACCTTC. The chain has TRBV19 and TRBJ1-2; 7 nucleotides agree with TRBD1. Germline V CDR1 and CDR2: LNHDA, SQIVND (reference sequence). The CDR3 has 16 amino acids. Trimming at V came to 4 bases and at J to 5 bases, leaving 13 bases not matched to a gene.